Following are 20 T cell receptor beta chains from one sample sequenced in a study of T cell repertoires in cytomegalovirus infection. TCRdb reprocessed the reads via MiXCR and lists one record per CDR3 protein. The sample holds approximately 630,000 distinct CDR3 sequences, approximately 25% seen once. The sequenced material came from CD8+ T cells from PBMCs. The receptors shown here come from a human donor in good health (CMV status not recorded). Some clones in this sample may be carry-over from other donors' samples.

This clonotype was counted ten times or more. The chain uses TRBV20-1 and TRBJ2-5; D assignment may be TRBD1 or TRBD2 (6 bases each). This CDR3 contains 14 residues. V lost 3 bases to trimming and J lost 5 bases, with 16 bases between them. Germline CDR1 reads DFQATT; CDR2 reads SNEGSKA (reference sequence). For the CDR3, the DNA is TGCAGTGCTAGTGAGGCGGGACAAAAGGAGACCCAGTACTTC. Its translation: CSASEAGQKETQYF.

Concerning this clonotype: The junction differs from germline at one of its ends, possibly a read error. The chain employs TRBV27 and TRBJ2-7; D may be TRBD2 (5 bases). Germline V CDR1 and CDR2: MNHEY, SMNVEV (reference sequence). This CDR3 comprises 14 residues. CDR3 loop: CANSLGGRSYKQYF. CDR3 DNA sequence: TGTGCCAACAGTCTAGGAGGCCGATCCTACAAGCAGTACTTC.

This clonotype was picked up a small number of times. This sequence joins TRBV27 and TRBJ2-7, with 8 bases matching TRBD1. J lost 4 bases, V lost 5 bases, and 10 bases had no gene match. Germline-derived CDR1 and CDR2 are MNHEY and SMNVEV (reference sequence). CDR3 length: 15 amino acids. This CDR3 reads CASSQIGTGLYEQYV. CDR3 nucleotides: TGTGCCAGCAGTCAAATCGGGACAGGCCTATACGAGCAGTACGTC.

In its sample, this clonotype was seen a few times. The chain uses TRBV28 and TRBJ2-3; maybe TRBD1 (5 bases). The V and J ends lost 1 base and 3 bases respectively, with 17 bases between them. The CDR3 totals 17 residues. Germline values: CDR1 MDHEN, CDR2 SYDVKM. CDR3 amino acids: CASSLSPGNKYTDTQYF. The CDR3 DNA follows: TGTGCCAGCAGTTTATCCCCAGGGAACAAGTATACAGATACGCAGTATTTT. The entire variable domain, with the rest obtained from reference TRBV28 and TRBJ2-3, is as follows: DVKVTQSSRYLVKRTGEKVFLECVQDMDHENMFWYRQDPGLGLRLIYFSYDVKMKEKGDIPEGYSVSREKKERFSLILESASTNQTSMYLCASSLSPGNKYTDTQYFGPGTRLTVL.

The V and J genes are TRBV9 and TRBJ2-6; no reliable D call. The CDR3 has 15 amino acids. Germline-derived CDR1 and CDR2 are SGDLS and YYNGEE. The V end was cut by 4 bases, the J end by 1 base, with 9 bases between. This CDR3 reads CASSPDLSGANVLTF. The CDR3 DNA reads TGTGCCAGCAGCCCTGACTTGTCTGGGGCCAACGTCCTGACTTTC.

This clonotype came up many times. The V gene is TRBV6-2 or TRBV6-3, the J gene TRBJ2-1, with 8 bases lining up with TRBD2. With 7 bases clipped from V and 6 bases from J, the junction kept 14 bases outside the gene matches. Germline assignment: CDR1 MNHEY and CDR2 SVGEGT. The CDR3 is 16 residues long. CDR3 region: CASKVIGGGTANEQFF. The CDR3 DNA reads TGTGCCAGCAAAGTCATTGGCGGGGGGACTGCCAATGAGCAGTTCTTC.

This clonotype was observed at least ten times. This sequence joins TRBV4-3 and TRBJ2-3, with a possible D match to TRBD1 (6 bases). The V gene lost 0 bases and the J gene lost 1 base, with 8 bases spanning the gap. Germline assignment: CDR1 LGHNA and CDR2 YSLEER. CDR3 size: 15 residues. The CDR3 loop is CASSQDQGRTDTQYF. For the CDR3, the DNA is TGCGCCAGCAGCCAAGATCAGGGGCGCACAGATACGCAGTATTTT.

The chain combines TRBV6-2 or TRBV6-3 with TRBJ2-2; 9 bases are shared with TRBD1. The CDR3 is made up of 14 amino acids. In germline, CDR1 is MNHEY, CDR2 SVGEGT. Trimming took 6 bases from V and 3 from J; bases not matched to a gene: 2. CDR3 in amino acids: CASRWTGDTGELFF. The CDR3 nucleotides read TGTGCCAGCAGATGGACAGGGGACACCGGGGAGCTGTTTTTT.

The CDR3 spells CASSAGQVPYEQYF. For the CDR3, the DNA is TGTGCCAGCAGTGCCGGGCAGGTCCCCTACGAGCAGTACTTC. V usage is TRBV6-5 and J usage is TRBJ2-7; no definite D call. The V gene's germline CDR1 is MNHEY and CDR2 SVGAGI. V lost 5 bases and J 2 bases, leaving 13 bases between the germline ends. This CDR3 is 14 amino acids long.

The sample holds many counts of this clonotype. This chain joins TRBV7-9 and TRBJ1-6; tentatively, D is TRBD1 (6 bases). The germline CDR1 and CDR2 sequences are SEHNR and FQNEAQ (reference sequence). Trimming removed 5 bases from V and 7 bases from J, with 18 bases in between. The CDR3 totals 16 residues. CDR3 coding DNA: TGTGCCAGCAGCGCACAACAGGGTTCAGGGAATTCACCCCTCCACTTT. Translation gives CASSAQQGSGNSPLHF.

CDR3 in amino acids: CASSSDREGGVTGELFF. CDR3 nucleotides: TGTGCCAGCAGTTCCGACAGGGAGGGAGGGGTCACCGGGGAGCTGTTTTTT. J is TRBJ2-2 and V is TRBV27; possibly TRBD1 or TRBD2 for D (7 bases each). V shed 4 bases and J shed 4 bases, with 19 bases lying between them. Germline V CDR1 and CDR2: MNHEY, SMNVEV (reference sequence). The CDR3 totals 17 residues.

This clonotype has a handful of counts. The rearrangement links TRBV7-2 to TRBJ2-3; 8 positions agree with TRBD2. The V gene's germline CDR1 is SGHTA and CDR2 FQGNSA. The CDR3 length is 16 residues. V trimming: 1 base; J trimming: 1 base; junction bases outside the gene matches: 4. The CDR3: CASSLELAARTDTQYF. CDR3 bases: TGTGCCAGCAGCTTAGAACTAGCGGCCCGCACAGATACGCAGTATTTT. The complete variable domain, with remaining parts taken from reference TRBV7-2 and TRBJ2-3, reads GAGVSQSPSNKVTEKGKDVELRCDPISGHTALYWYRQSLGQGLEFLIYFQGNSAPDKSGLPSDRFSAERTGGSVSTLTIQRTQQEDSAVYLCASSLELAARTDTQYFGPGTRLTVL.

This clonotype turned up a few times. The chain couples TRBV6-5 to TRBJ1-2; no reliable D call. CDR3 length: 15 residues. CDR1 and CDR2 (germline): MNHEY, SVGAGI. V was clipped by 2 bases and J by 4 bases, with 14 bases between them. The CDR3 nucleotides read TGTGCCAGCAGTTACCAGGTGGATCAACCCTATGGCTACACCTTC. As protein: CASSYQVDQPYGYTF.

At least ten counts were recorded for this clonotype. The V gene is TRBV7-8, the J gene TRBJ2-7, with D uncertain. The CDR3 totals 15 residues. Germline CDR1 and CDR2: SGHVS and FQNEAQ. Trimming left V 0 bases short and J 3 bases short, with 12 bases between. CDR3 nucleotides: TGTGCCAGCAGCTTAGCGCTTCAGGTGGACTACGAGCAGTACTTC. Translated: CASSLALQVDYEQYF.

The chain employs TRBV7-9 and TRBJ1-2; D is undetermined. V was shortened by 5 bases and J by 11 bases, with 15 bases between the two germline ends. The length of the CDR3 is 12 residues. Per the germline V gene, CDR1 is SEHNR and CDR2 is FQNEAQ (reference sequence). The CDR3 sequence: CASSGLRDWYTF. The CDR3 region has the DNA TGTGCCAGCAGCGGGCTTAGGGATTGGTACACCTTC. Variable domain in full (rest from reference TRBV7-9 and TRBJ1-2): DTGVSQNPRHKITKRGQNVTFRCDPISEHNRLYWYRQTLGQGPEFLTYFQNEAQLEKSRLLSDRFSAERPKGSFSTLEIQRTEQGDSAMYLCASSGLRDWYTFGSGTRLTVV.

This clonotype occurred a few times. This chain joins TRBV5-1 and TRBJ1-5, with D possibly TRBD1 on 5 matching bases. The CDR3 contains 14 residues. The germline V gene has CDR1 SGHRS and CDR2 YFSETQ. V gave up 4 bases and J gave up 5 bases, with 13 bases separating them. The CDR3 DNA sequence: TGCGCCAGCAGCCCGGAGGGGCCCCATCAGCCCCAGCATTTT. Its translation: CASSPEGPHQPQHF. Combining the CDR3 with reference TRBV5-1 and TRBJ1-5 gives the whole variable domain KAGVTQTPRYLIKTRGQQVTLSCSPISGHRSVSWYQQTPGQGLQFLFEYFSETQRNKGNFPGRFSGRQFSNSRSEMNVSTLELGDSALYLCASSPEGPHQPQHFGDGTRLSIL.

V usage is TRBV20-1 and J usage is TRBJ1-5; D gene uncertain. The ends were cut back, 5 bases at V and 3 bases at J, with 5 bases in the middle. The CDR3 runs to 11 residues. Germline assignment: CDR1 DFQATT and CDR2 SNEGSKA (reference sequence). The CDR3 here is CSALDNQPQHF. CDR3 nucleotides: TGCAGTGCTCTGGACAATCAGCCCCAGCATTTT.

The V call is TRBV6-5, the J call TRBJ1-3, with 7 bases matching TRBD1. Trimming took 2 bases from V and 3 from J; bases not matched to a gene: 4. CDR1 is MNHEY, CDR2 SVGAGI, per germline. The CDR3 consists of 15 residues. CDR3: CASSYLQGVGNTIYF. As DNA, the CDR3 is TGTGCCAGCAGTTACCTCCAGGGGGTTGGAAACACCATATATTTT.

The rearrangement joins TRBV11-3 to TRBJ2-1; 9 nucleotides align to TRBD1. The length of the CDR3 is 19 residues. With 5 bases clipped from V and 3 bases from J, the junction kept 17 bases outside the gene matches. Germline lookup yields CDR1 SGHNT and CDR2 YENEEA. CDR3 residues: CASSPPDRGRIGGYNEQFF. The CDR3 nucleotides are TGTGCCAGCAGCCCCCCGGACAGGGGAAGAATTGGTGGCTACAATGAGCAGTTCTTC.

The CDR3 DNA reads TGTGCCAGCAGCGAGGTCGTTGATGTAGGGAAGTCCTCCTACGAGCAGTACTTC. Translated: CASSEVVDVGKSSYEQYF. The chain employs TRBV7-9 and TRBJ2-7; D gene ambiguous. V was cut by 5 bases and J by 0 bases, with 23 bases left in between. CDR3 size: 18 residues. CDR1 is SEHNR and CDR2 is FQNEAQ in the germline V gene (reference sequence).